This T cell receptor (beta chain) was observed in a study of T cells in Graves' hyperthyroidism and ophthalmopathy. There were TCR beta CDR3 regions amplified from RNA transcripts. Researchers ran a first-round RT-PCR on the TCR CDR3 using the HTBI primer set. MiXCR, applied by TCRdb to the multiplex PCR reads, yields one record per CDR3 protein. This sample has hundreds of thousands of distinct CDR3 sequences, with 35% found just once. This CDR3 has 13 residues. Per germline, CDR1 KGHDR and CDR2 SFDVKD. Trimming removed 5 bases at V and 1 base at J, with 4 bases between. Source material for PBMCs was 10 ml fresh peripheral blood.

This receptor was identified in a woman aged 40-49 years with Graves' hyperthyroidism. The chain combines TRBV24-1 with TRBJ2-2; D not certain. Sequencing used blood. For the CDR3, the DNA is TGTGCCACCAGTGCGGTGAACACCGGGGAGCTGTTTTTT. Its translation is CATSAVNTGELFF.